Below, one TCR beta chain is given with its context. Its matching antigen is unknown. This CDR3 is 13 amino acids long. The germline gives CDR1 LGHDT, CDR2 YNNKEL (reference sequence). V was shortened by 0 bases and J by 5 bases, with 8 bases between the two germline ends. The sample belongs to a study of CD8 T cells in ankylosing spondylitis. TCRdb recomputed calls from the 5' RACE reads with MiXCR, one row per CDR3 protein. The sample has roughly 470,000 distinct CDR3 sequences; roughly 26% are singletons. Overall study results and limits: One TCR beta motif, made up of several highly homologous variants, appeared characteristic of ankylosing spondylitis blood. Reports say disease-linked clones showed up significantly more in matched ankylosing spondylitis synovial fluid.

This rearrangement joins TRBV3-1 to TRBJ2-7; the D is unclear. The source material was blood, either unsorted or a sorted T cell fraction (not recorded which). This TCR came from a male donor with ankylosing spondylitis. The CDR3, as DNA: TGTGCCAGCAGCCAAGATCTGCTGGACGAGCAGTACTTC. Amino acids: CASSQDLLDEQYF.